These 20 T cell receptor beta chains were all obtained from the same sample, sequenced in a study of blood T cell repertoires in COVID-19. The assay was immunoSEQ multiplex PCR, and TCRdb's table has in-frame clones only and misses some. The sample consists of about 130,000 clones, around nine tenths of them appearing once. The specimen was PBMCs or T cells enriched from blood (not recorded which). The receptors were gathered from a woman in her forties or fifties who had recovered from COVID-19.

The J gene is TRBJ2-7, the V gene TRBV13, with 11 bases that match TRBD2. V lost 5 bases, J lost 4 bases, and 10 bases stayed unmatched. Germline CDR1 is PRHDT and CDR2 is FYEKMQ (reference sequence). CDR3 length equals 16 residues. In nucleotides, the CDR3 is TGTGCCAGCAGCCAGACACTAGCGGGGGTCCCATACGAGCAGTACTTC. Protein sequence: CASSQTLAGVPYEQYF.

This clone was detected once. The chain carries TRBV7-2 and TRBJ1-3, with D hard to call. V dropped 1 base and J dropped 0 bases, with 7 bases sitting between them. CDR1 is SGHTA, CDR2 FQGNSA, per germline. CDR3 length: 15 residues. CDR3 DNA: TGTGCCAGCAGCTTAGGGGCAGTCTCTGGAAACACCATATATTTT. Amino acids: CASSLGAVSGNTIYF.

The chain couples TRBV3-1 (or the pseudogene TRBV3-2) to TRBJ1-4, with no clear D. V was shortened by 1 base and J by 8 bases, with 14 bases between the two germline ends. CDR1 LGHDT and CDR2 YNNKEL come from the germline V gene (reference sequence). This CDR3 region has 15 residues. In nucleotides, the CDR3 is TGTGCCAGCAGCCAAGTTGGTATTTCGGGGGAAAAACTGTTTTTT. It yields the protein CASSQVGISGEKLFF.

The rearrangement joins TRBV3-1 (or the pseudogene TRBV3-2) to TRBJ1-4; 9 nucleotides align to TRBD1. The CDR3 has 15 amino acids. Losses at the gene ends were 3 bases for V and 7 bases for J; bases not matched to a gene: 6. Germline V gene lookup returns CDR1 LGHDT and CDR2 YNNKEL (reference sequence). CDR3 residues: CASSHTGTGSEKLFF. The CDR3 DNA follows: TGTGCCAGCAGCCATACCGGGACAGGGAGTGAAAAACTGTTTTTT.

CDR3 sequence reads: CAWSTEGTSGGGGHGELFF. For the CDR3, the DNA is TGTGCCTGGAGCACCGAAGGGACTAGCGGGGGTGGTGGTCATGGGGAGCTGTTTTTT. The chain couples TRBV30 to TRBJ2-2; TRBD2 agrees at 14 bases. The CDR3 is 19 residues long. V lost 3 bases, J lost 8 bases, and 17 bases stayed unmatched. Per the germline V gene, CDR1 is GTSNPN and CDR2 is SVGIG (reference sequence).

The chain recombines TRBV4-3 with TRBJ1-6; perhaps TRBD1 as D (6 bases). V lost 0 bases and J 7 bases, leaving 16 bases between the germline ends. CDR3 length: 17 residues. Germline CDR1 is LGHNA and CDR2 is YSLEER. The CDR3 protein is CASSQERGAPRNSPLHF. DNA for the CDR3: TGCGCCAGCAGCCAAGAACGGGGGGCGCCGCGGAATTCACCCCTCCACTTT.

The chain links TRBV11-3 to TRBJ2-2; D may be TRBD1 (6 bases). The germline V gene has CDR1 SGHNT and CDR2 YENEEA. The CDR3 is 12 residues long. V gave up 5 bases and J gave up 6 bases, with 7 bases separating them. For the CDR3, the DNA is TGTGCCAGCAGCCAGGGGTCCGGGGAGCTGTTTTTT. Amino acids: CASSQGSGELFF. The full variable domain, rest sourced from reference TRBV11-3 and TRBJ2-2, is EAGVVQSPRYKIIEKKQPVAFWCNPISGHNTLYWYLQNLGQGPELLIRYENEEAVDDSQLPKDRFSAERLKGVDSTLKIQPAELGDSAVYLCASSQGSGELFFGEGSRLTVL.

The genes are TRBV7-9 and TRBJ1-1; TRBD1 matches at 7 bases. The CDR3 spans 13 residues. J lost 5 bases, V lost 5 bases, and 5 bases had no gene match. The germline CDR1 and CDR2 sequences are SEHNR and FQNEAQ (reference sequence). The CDR3 spells CASSRDSETEAFF. As DNA, the CDR3 is TGTGCCAGCAGCCGGGACAGTGAGACTGAAGCTTTCTTT. The whole variable domain, remainder taken from reference TRBV7-9 and TRBJ1-1, is DTGVSQNPRHKITKRGQNVTFRCDPISEHNRLYWYRQTLGQGPEFLTYFQNEAQLEKSRLLSDRFSAERPKGSFSTLEIQRTEQGDSAMYLCASSRDSETEAFFGQGTRLTVV.

Written as DNA, the CDR3 is TGTGCCAGCAGCTTAGCAGGGAACAATCAGCCCCAGCATTTT. Translation: CASSLAGNNQPQHF. This chain connects TRBV11-2 to TRBJ1-5; D is possibly TRBD1 (5 bases). This CDR3 region has 14 residues. CDR1 is SGHAT, CDR2 FQNNGV, per germline. The V and J ends lost 1 base and 3 bases respectively, with 7 bases between them.

This chain connects TRBV12-3 or TRBV12-4 to TRBJ1-1, with D unresolved. V was clipped by 2 bases and J by 7 bases, with 8 bases between them. The CDR3 covers 12 residues. DNA for the CDR3: TGTGCCAGCAGTTTAACCGAGGGTGAAGCTTTCTTT. Protein product: CASSLTEGEAFF.

The chain employs TRBV29-1 and TRBJ2-5; tentatively, D is TRBD1 (6 bases). From germline, CDR1 is SQVTM and CDR2 ANQGSEA. The CDR3 extends over 14 amino acids. Trimming shortened V by 4 bases and J by 2 bases, and 14 bases separated the two germline ends. CDR3: CSVGGGSGQETQYF. CDR3 nucleotide sequence: TGCAGCGTTGGTGGGGGCTCAGGACAAGAGACCCAGTACTTC. Drawing the rest from reference TRBV29-1 and TRBJ2-5, the complete variable domain is SAVISQKPSRDICQRGTSLTIQCQVDSQVTMMFWYRQQPGQSLTLIATANQGSEATYESGFVIDKFPISRPNLTFSTLTVSNMSPEDSSIYLCSVGGGSGQETQYFGPGTRLLVL.

The chain couples TRBV9 to TRBJ1-1; the D gene is possibly TRBD1 (5 bases). The germline V gene has CDR1 SGDLS and CDR2 YYNGEE. The CDR3 extends over 18 amino acids. Trimming took off 1 base at V and 5 bases at J, with 24 bases between the two ends. The CDR3: CASSVNPLRDGGVTEAFF. Written as DNA, the CDR3 is TGTGCCAGCAGCGTAAACCCCCTCAGGGACGGGGGGGTAACTGAAGCTTTCTTT.

The chain carries TRBV24-1 and TRBJ2-1, with 8 bases fitting TRBD1. The length of the CDR3 is 15 residues. Germline CDR1 is KGHDR and CDR2 is SFDVKD. The ends lost 9 bases at V and 7 bases at J; junction bases unmatched: 13. The CDR3 DNA sequence: TGTGCCACCTCTACCGGACAGGGAGGTTCAAATGAGCAGTTCTTC. It is translated as CATSTGQGGSNEQFF.

The CDR3 region is CASRRDRDTDTQYF. The CDR3 coding sequence is TGTGCCAGCCGACGGGACAGGGACACAGATACGCAGTATTTT. This sequence joins TRBV19 and TRBJ2-3; TRBD1 matches 9 bases. The trim removed 9 bases at V and 2 bases at J, leaving 6 bases unmatched. Per the germline V gene, CDR1 is LNHDA and CDR2 is SQIVND (reference sequence). The CDR3 totals 14 residues. Together with reference TRBV19 and TRBJ2-3, the CDR3 gives the full variable domain: DGGITQSPKYLFRKEGQNVTLSCEQNLNHDAMYWYRQDPGQGLRLIYYSQIVNDFQKGDIAEGYSVSREKKESFPLTVTSAQKNPTAFYLCASRRDRDTDTQYFGPGTRLTVL.

In its sample, this clone was seen once. CDR3 in DNA: TGTGCCATCAGTGGAGGACCGGGGGGAAACACCATATATTTT. Protein product: CAISGGPGGNTIYF. This chain links TRBV10-3 with TRBJ1-3; no reliable D call. Germline CDR1 and CDR2: ENHRY and SYGVKD. V was clipped by 4 bases and J by 4 bases, with 11 bases between them. The CDR3 runs 14 residues.

This clone has only a few counts. J is TRBJ1-3 and V is TRBV5-1; possible D gene TRBD1, 6 bases. Deletions cut 0 bases from V and 0 bases from J, with 13 bases between. Germline V gene sequence: CDR1 SGHRS, CDR2 YFSETQ. CDR3 length: 17 residues. CDR3 bases: TGCGCCAGCAGCTTGGAGGGGGTAGGGTACTCTGGAAACACCATATATTTT. Amino acid sequence: CASSLEGVGYSGNTIYF.

The chain has TRBV9 and TRBJ1-4, with 7 bases matching TRBD1. With 3 bases clipped from V and 7 bases from J, the junction kept 6 bases outside the gene matches. The CDR3 spans 14 residues. CDR1 and CDR2 (germline): SGDLS, YYNGEE. The CDR3 reads CASSETGMREKLFF. The DNA for the CDR3 is TGTGCCAGCAGCGAGACAGGGATGCGTGAAAAACTGTTTTTT.

The chain has TRBV18 and TRBJ2-1; tentative D call: TRBD2 (6 bases). The CDR3 has 14 residues. Between the trimmed V and J ends, which lost 3 bases and 10 bases, there was a span of 16 bases. The V gene's germline CDR1 is KGHSH and CDR2 LQKENI. The CDR3 reads CASSPGPGRGEQFF. CDR3 DNA sequence: TGTGCCAGCTCACCCGGACCCGGCCGGGGGGAGCAGTTCTTC. Drawing the rest from reference TRBV18 and TRBJ2-1, the complete variable domain is NAGVMQNPRHLVRRRGQEARLRCSPMKGHSHVYWYRQLPEEGLKFMVYLQKENIIDESGMPKERFSAEFPKEGPSILRIQQVVRGDSAAYFCASSPGPGRGEQFFGPGTRLTVL.

V gene TRBV19 combines with J gene TRBJ2-7; D might be TRBD1 (5 bases). The germline gives CDR1 LNHDA, CDR2 SQIVND (reference sequence). V was clipped by 4 bases and J by 3 bases, with 10 bases between them. CDR3 size: 13 residues. The CDR3 bases are TGTGCCAGTAGTACACCAGGGAACTACGAGCAGTACTTC. Its protein product is CASSTPGNYEQYF. Together with reference TRBV19 and TRBJ2-7, the CDR3 gives the full variable domain: DGGITQSPKYLFRKEGQNVTLSCEQNLNHDAMYWYRQDPGQGLRLIYYSQIVNDFQKGDIAEGYSVSREKKESFPLTVTSAQKNPTAFYLCASSTPGNYEQYFGPGTRLTVT.

The chain uses TRBV6-6 and TRBJ2-7, with D uncertain. Germline V lookup: CDR1 MNHNY, CDR2 SVGAGI (reference sequence). Trimming took off 5 bases at V and 3 bases at J, with 8 bases between the two ends. The CDR3 has 12 residues. CDR3 nucleotide sequence: TGTGCCAGCAGTCAGAGCGACTACGAGCAGTACTTC. Translating it yields CASSQSDYEQYF.